One sample yielded the 21 T cell receptor beta chains listed below, sequenced in a study of blood T cell repertoires in COVID-19. TCRdb's table, derived via immunoSEQ multiplex PCR, lists solely in-frame clones and lacks some. The table shows 110,000 to 150,000 clones, with about four fifths occurring only once. The sequencing sample was made of peripheral blood. Every receptor here comes from a human donor in a cohort sampled during active COVID-19.

The chain uses TRBV20-1 and TRBJ2-1, with TRBD1 as a possible D gene (5 bases). Trimming shortened V by 1 base and J by 9 bases, and 7 bases separated the two germline ends. Per the germline V gene, CDR1 is DFQATT and CDR2 is SNEGSKA (reference sequence). This CDR3 is built from 11 residues. The CDR3 nucleotides are TGCAGTGCTAGAGGACAGCGTGAGCAGTTCTTC. Translating gives CSARGQREQFF.

The V call is TRBV14, the J call TRBJ1-1, with D hard to call. The V gene lost 4 bases and the J gene lost 2 bases, with 8 bases spanning the gap. In germline, CDR1 is SGHDN, CDR2 FVKESK. The CDR3 spans 13 residues. CDR3 coding DNA: TGTGCCAGCAGCCGACTCCTAAACACTGAAGCTTTCTTT. It translates to CASSRLLNTEAFF. The full variable domain, completed using reference TRBV14 and TRBJ1-1, is EAGVTQFPSHSVIEKGQTVTLRCDPISGHDNLYWYRRVMGKEIKFLLHFVKESKQDESGMPNNRFLAERTGGTYSTLKVQPAELEDSGVYFCASSRLLNTEAFFGQGTRLTVV.

The CDR3 spells CASSQPDRGTDTQYF. CDR3 sequence (DNA): TGTGCCAGCAGCCAACCGGACAGGGGAACAGATACGCAGTATTTT. The gene calls are TRBV5-4 and TRBJ2-3, with 9 bases matching TRBD1. The CDR3 is 15 amino acids. V shed 4 bases and J 3 bases; nucleotides not matched to a gene: 6. Germline loops: CDR1 SGHNT, CDR2 YYREEE (reference sequence).

The gene calls are TRBV5-8 and TRBJ2-2; 7 bases map to TRBD1. Trimming removed 2 bases from V and 4 bases from J; junction bases left unmatched: 8. The V gene's germline CDR1 is SGHTS and CDR2 YDEGEE. This CDR3 is 16 amino acids long. This CDR3 reads CASSLQGWTFTGELFF. The CDR3 DNA sequence: TGTGCCAGCAGCTTACAGGGGTGGACTTTCACCGGGGAGCTGTTTTTT.

DNA for the CDR3: TGCGCCAGCAGCACCGCCAGGACTAGCGGGAGGAGTGGGGATACGCAGTATTTT. Its protein is CASSTARTSGRSGDTQYF. The genes are TRBV5-1 and TRBJ2-3; 14 bases agree with TRBD2. Trimming removed 4 bases from V and 6 bases from J; junction bases left unmatched: 13. Germline CDR1 SGHRS, CDR2 YFSETQ. CDR3 size: 18 residues.

This sequence joins TRBV7-2 and TRBJ2-5, with 9 bases lining up with TRBD1. This CDR3 region has 14 residues. V was pared by 3 bases and J by 5 bases, with 4 bases of the junction left unmatched. Looked up from germline, CDR1 is SGHTA and CDR2 is FQGNSA. CDR3 amino acids: CASSFNRGRETQYF. In DNA form, the CDR3 reads TGTGCCAGCAGCTTCAACAGGGGGCGGGAGACCCAGTACTTC.

On this clone: The same CDR3 is also encoded by other DNA sequences in this sample. This chain links TRBV4-3 with TRBJ1-4, with TRBD1 as a possible D gene (6 bases). Looked up from germline, CDR1 is LGHNA and CDR2 is YSLEER. This CDR3 contains 15 residues. Trimming took off 2 bases at V and 0 bases at J, with 7 bases between the two ends. CDR3 nucleotides: TGCGCCAGCAGCCAACGGACAGCAACTAATGAAAAACTGTTTTTT. Amino acids: CASSQRTATNEKLFF.

The chain's CDR3 is CASSQDGGSGATDTQYF. Here the CDR3 DNA reads TGCGCCAGCAGCCAAGATGGAGGTAGCGGGGCCACAGATACGCAGTATTTT. This rearrangement joins TRBV4-3 to TRBJ2-3, with 8 bases fitting TRBD2. Trimming removed 0 bases from V and 2 bases from J; junction bases left unmatched: 7. CDR3 length: 17 amino acids. CDR1 is LGHNA and CDR2 is YSLEER in the germline V gene.

V is TRBV12-2 and J is TRBJ2-1; the table's D call, TRBD1, has no DNA check behind it. TRBV12-2 is termed a pseudogene. CDR3 length: 16 residues. CDR3 nucleotides: TGTGCAAGTCGCCCAGGGACTTCACAGGGGGACAATGAGCAGTTCTTC. It yields the protein CASRPGTSQGDNEQFF.

A few counts support this clone. The J gene is TRBJ2-5, the V gene TRBV6-6; D is ambiguous. Germline CDR1 MNHNY, CDR2 SVGAGI (reference sequence). Deletions cut 8 bases from V and 1 base from J, with 8 bases between. This CDR3 is 12 amino acids long. The chain's CDR3 is CASRRSQETQYF. The CDR3 coding sequence is TGTGCCAGCCGGCGGAGCCAAGAGACCCAGTACTTC.

This clone was counted between two and nine times. J is TRBJ1-2 and V is TRBV27; D is unresolved. Germline-derived CDR1 and CDR2 are MNHEY and SMNVEV (reference sequence). The CDR3 runs to 13 residues. V was pared by 6 bases and J by 6 bases, with 14 bases between. DNA of the CDR3: TGTGCCAGCAGACCATGGGCCTCCGATGGCTACACCTTC. Translation gives CASRPWASDGYTF.

This clone has more than one count but fewer than ten. The chain is built from TRBV7-9 and TRBJ1-2, with 12 bases aligning to TRBD1. The CDR3 contains 17 residues. The germline V gene encodes CDR1 SEHNR and CDR2 FQNEAQ (reference sequence). V shed 5 bases, J shed 8 bases, and the junction held 15 bases outside the gene matches. CDR3 sequence reads: CASSPDGTGGGGNGYTF. In DNA, the CDR3 is TGTGCCAGCAGCCCAGACGGGACAGGGGGCGGGGGTAACGGCTACACCTTC.

The chain employs TRBV7-2 and TRBJ2-1; TRBD2 aligns across 8 bases. J gave up 4 bases and V 6 bases, and 8 bases lay outside the gene matches. The CDR3 has 15 amino acids. CDR1 is SGHTA and CDR2 is FQGNSA in the germline V gene. CDR3 DNA sequence: TGTGCCAGCAGAACCAGGACTAGCAAGTACAATGAGCAGTTCTTC. It encodes CASRTRTSKYNEQFF.

The chain carries TRBV5-1 and TRBJ2-7; 11 positions agree with TRBD2. Germline V CDR1 and CDR2: SGHRS, YFSETQ. The CDR3 has 14 residues. V was clipped by 5 bases and J by 3 bases; unmatched bases: 4. This CDR3 reads CASRTGLAGYEQYF. The CDR3 nucleotides read TGCGCCAGCAGGACCGGACTAGCGGGCTACGAGCAGTACTTC.

There are a few counts of this clone. The J gene is TRBJ2-5, the V gene TRBV21-1; the table's D call TRBD2 went unverified against the DNA. TRBV21-1 corresponds to a pseudogene. The CDR3 loop spans 18 amino acids. The CDR3 loop reads CASSKEEGGLAGEETQYF. The DNA of the CDR3 is TGTGCCAGCAGCAAAGAGGAGGGAGGTCTAGCGGGAGAGGAGACCCAGTACTTC.

This clone was counted a single time. The gene calls are TRBV18 and TRBJ1-6; D is unresolved. The CDR3 contains 15 residues. In germline, CDR1 is KGHSH, CDR2 LQKENI. Between the trimmed V and J ends, which lost 6 bases and 6 bases, there was a span of 15 bases. The CDR3 loop is CASSPISSGNSPLHF. CDR3 DNA: TGTGCCAGCTCCCCCATTTCTTCCGGTAATTCACCCCTCCACTTT.

This chain links TRBV4-3 with TRBJ2-7; TRBD2 agrees at 10 bases. In germline, CDR1 is LGHNA, CDR2 YSLEER. CDR3 length: 16 amino acids. The J segment lost 3 bases and the V segment lost 1 base, leaving 6 bases of the junction unmatched. In nucleotides, the CDR3 is TGCGCCAGCAGCCAAGGTCTAGCGGGAGTCAACTACGAGCAGTACTTC. Translation gives CASSQGLAGVNYEQYF.

J is TRBJ2-3 and V is TRBV28; weak D call: TRBD1 (6 bases). V was cut by 7 bases and J by 3 bases, with 14 bases left in between. CDR3 length: 14 amino acids. Germline V gives CDR1 MDHEN, CDR2 SYDVKM. The CDR3 DNA reads TGTGCCAGCACCGAAAGAGGGGGAACAGATACGCAGTATTTT. This codes for CASTERGGTDTQYF. Full variable domain (outside the CDR3, taken from reference TRBV28 and TRBJ2-3): DVKVTQSSRYLVKRTGEKVFLECVQDMDHENMFWYRQDPGLGLRLIYFSYDVKMKEKGDIPEGYSVSREKKERFSLILESASTNQTSMYLCASTERGGTDTQYFGPGTRLTVL.

This chain joins TRBV7-9 and TRBJ1-5; 9 bases fit TRBD1. The CDR3 has 15 amino acids. Germline lookup yields CDR1 SEHNR and CDR2 FQNEAQ (reference sequence). Trimming removed 5 bases from V and 1 base from J; junction bases left unmatched: 3. The DNA of the CDR3 is TGTGCCAGCAGCACCGGGACAGGGAGCAATCAGCCCCAGCATTTT. Its translation: CASSTGTGSNQPQHF.

This clone was seen just once. The V gene is TRBV5-4, the J gene TRBJ2-7; D may be TRBD2 (5 bases). V was clipped by 0 bases and J by 1 base, with 11 bases between them. The CDR3 loop spans 15 amino acids. Germline assignment: CDR1 SGHNT and CDR2 YYREEE (reference sequence). The CDR3 bases are TGTGCCAGCAGCTTGGCGGGAAGGGTTTCCTACGAGCAGTACTTC. Its protein is CASSLAGRVSYEQYF.

The genes are TRBV15 and TRBJ1-2; 12 bases map to TRBD1. The CDR3 consists of 14 residues. Germline assignment: CDR1 LNHNV and CDR2 YYDKDF (reference sequence). The junction had 4 bases not matched to a gene; V was cut back by 3 bases and J by 8 bases. CDR3 region: CATSRGQGAGGYTF. The CDR3 bases are TGTGCCACCAGCAGGGGACAGGGGGCTGGCGGCTACACCTTC.